These T cell receptor beta chains were read from a single sample in a study of cytomegalovirus exposure and HLA in healthy donors. Produced via immunoSEQ multiplex PCR; TCRdb's table is partial and in-frame only. The sample has around 97,000 clones; about a tenth are singletons. The sequencing input was PBMCs. Receptors were obtained from a man aged 50-60 years in good health and CMV-seropositive. CDR3s leave out the opening cysteine and the closing phenylalanine or tryptophan. Each record gives: CDR3 protein, CDR3 length, J gene, V gene.

CDR3aa: ASSEMTVLTGNTIY
len: 14
j_gene: TRBJ1-3
v_gene: TRBV2

CDR3aa: ASSSPRQLAYNEQF
len: 14
j_gene: TRBJ2-1
v_gene: TRBV28

CDR3aa: ASSSRQGRGYT
len: 11
j_gene: TRBJ1-2
v_gene: TRBV7-2

CDR3aa: ASSVGFYGYT
len: 10
j_gene: TRBJ1-2
v_gene: TRBV2

CDR3aa: AISEPTGRDTEAF
len: 13
j_gene: TRBJ1-1
v_gene: TRBV10-3

CDR3aa: ASSLVRNEQY
len: 10
j_gene: TRBJ2-7
v_gene: TRBV28

CDR3aa: ASSLAGTGVYEQY
len: 13
j_gene: TRBJ2-7
v_gene: TRBV27

CDR3aa: ASSLWGGRNTEAF
len: 13
j_gene: TRBJ1-1
v_gene: TRBV27

CDR3aa: ASSLQHNSPLH
len: 11
j_gene: TRBJ1-6
v_gene: TRBV5-1

CDR3aa: ASSGATSGFYNEQF
len: 14
j_gene: TRBJ2-1
v_gene: TRBV28

CDR3aa: ASSIFRGSEAF
len: 11
j_gene: TRBJ1-1
v_gene: TRBV6-4

CDR3aa: ASRDRAGEKLF
len: 11
j_gene: TRBJ1-4
v_gene: TRBV28

CDR3aa: ASSIRDTQRRPEAF
len: 14
j_gene: TRBJ1-1
v_gene: TRBV19